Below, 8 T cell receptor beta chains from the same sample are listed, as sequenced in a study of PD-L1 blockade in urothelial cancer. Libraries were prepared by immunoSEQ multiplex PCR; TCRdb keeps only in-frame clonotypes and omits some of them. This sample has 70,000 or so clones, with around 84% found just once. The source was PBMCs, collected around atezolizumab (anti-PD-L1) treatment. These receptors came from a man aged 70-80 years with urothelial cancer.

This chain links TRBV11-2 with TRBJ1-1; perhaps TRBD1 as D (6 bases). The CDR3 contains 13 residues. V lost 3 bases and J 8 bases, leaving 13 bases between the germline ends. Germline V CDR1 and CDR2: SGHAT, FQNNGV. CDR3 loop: CASSFPGGGEAFF. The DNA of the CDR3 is TGTGCCAGCAGCTTCCCGGGGGGCGGAGAAGCTTTCTTT.

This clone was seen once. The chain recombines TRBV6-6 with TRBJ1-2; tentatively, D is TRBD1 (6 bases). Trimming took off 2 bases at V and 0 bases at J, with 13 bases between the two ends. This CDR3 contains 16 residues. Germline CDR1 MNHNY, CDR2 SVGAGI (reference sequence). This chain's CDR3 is CASSYGQTYSNYGYTF. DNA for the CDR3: TGTGCCAGCAGTTACGGACAGACCTATTCTAACTATGGCTACACCTTC.

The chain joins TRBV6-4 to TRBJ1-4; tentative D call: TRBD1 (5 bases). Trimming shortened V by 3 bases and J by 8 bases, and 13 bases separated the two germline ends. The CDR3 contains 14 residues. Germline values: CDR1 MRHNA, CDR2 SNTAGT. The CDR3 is CASSDPGRKEKLFF. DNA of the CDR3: TGTGCCAGCAGTGATCCAGGGCGGAAGGAAAAACTGTTTTTT.

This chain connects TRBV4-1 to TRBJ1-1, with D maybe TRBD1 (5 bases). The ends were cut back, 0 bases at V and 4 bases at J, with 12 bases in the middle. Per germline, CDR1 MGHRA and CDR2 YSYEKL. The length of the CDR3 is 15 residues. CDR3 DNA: TGCGCCAGCAGCCAAGATCGAAGGGGTGGCACTGAAGCTTTCTTT. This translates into CASSQDRRGGTEAFF.

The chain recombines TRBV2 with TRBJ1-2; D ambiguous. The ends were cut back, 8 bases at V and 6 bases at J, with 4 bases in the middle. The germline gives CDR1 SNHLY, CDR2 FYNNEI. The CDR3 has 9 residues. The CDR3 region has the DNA TGTGCCAGCCGGGATGGCTACACCTTC. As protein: CASRDGYTF.

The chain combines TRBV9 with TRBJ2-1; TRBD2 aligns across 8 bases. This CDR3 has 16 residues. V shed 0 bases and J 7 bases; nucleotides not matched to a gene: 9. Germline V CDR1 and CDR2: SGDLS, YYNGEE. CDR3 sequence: CASSVVGAGAKNEQFF. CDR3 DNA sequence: TGTGCCAGCAGCGTAGTGGGAGCGGGAGCCAAAAATGAGCAGTTCTTC. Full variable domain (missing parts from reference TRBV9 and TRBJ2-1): DSGVTQTPKHLITATGQRVTLRCSPRSGDLSVYWYQQSLDQGLQFLIQYYNGEERAKGNILERFSAQQFPDLHSELNLSSLELGDSALYFCASSVVGAGAKNEQFFGPGTRLTVL.

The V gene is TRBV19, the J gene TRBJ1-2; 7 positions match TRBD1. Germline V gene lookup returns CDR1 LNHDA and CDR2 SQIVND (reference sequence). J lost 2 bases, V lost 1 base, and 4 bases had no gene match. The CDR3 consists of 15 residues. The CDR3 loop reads CASSIVAGGNYGYTF. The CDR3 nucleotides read TGTGCCAGTAGTATAGTCGCAGGGGGAAACTATGGCTACACCTTC.

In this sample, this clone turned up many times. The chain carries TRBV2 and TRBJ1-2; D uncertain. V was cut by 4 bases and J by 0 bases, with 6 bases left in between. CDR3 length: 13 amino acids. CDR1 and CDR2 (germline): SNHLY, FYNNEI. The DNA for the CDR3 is TGTGCCAGCAGTGTAGATCCTAACTATGGCTACACCTTC. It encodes CASSVDPNYGYTF. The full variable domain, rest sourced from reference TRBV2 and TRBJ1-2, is EPEVTQTPSHQVTQMGQEVILRCVPISNHLYFYWYRQILGQKVEFLVSFYNNEISEKSEIFDDQFSVERPDGSNFTLKIRSTKLEDSAMYFCASSVDPNYGYTFGSGTRLTVV.